This TCR beta chain was captured by sequencing in a study of blood T cell repertoires in COVID-19. About the study: Collection of acute and convalescent COVID-19 samples took place in the United States, Italy and Spain. PBMCs, B-cell-depleted T cells, or T cells were the source of the cDNA or gDNA that made up the material.

In the original workflow: Reference gene primer amplification yielded estimated nucleated cell counts. Method: immunoSEQ multiplex PCR; TCRdb's copy keeps in-frame clones and lacks some. V, J and clone size are those of that table, while D and trimming were read from the DNA. Of fewer than 200,000 clones in the sample, approximately 84% are singletons; the top ten hold around 2.7%. CDR1 and CDR2 from the germline V gene are ENHRY and SYGVKD. The CDR3 totals 16 residues. V lost 10 bases, J lost 6 bases, and 13 bases stayed unmatched. Seattle's cohort entered during active infection and was followed longitudinally. This clone was counted once.

Sequencing was done on a sample of peripheral blood. The sequence came from a woman of 80 years or more with COVID-19, enrolled during active disease. The chain is built from TRBV10-3 and TRBJ2-2; 11 bases align to TRBD1. The CDR3 DNA reads TGTGCCACCGGAGGACAGGGGGCCCAGACGGCCGGGGAGCTGTTTTTT. Protein: CATGGQGAQTAGELFF.